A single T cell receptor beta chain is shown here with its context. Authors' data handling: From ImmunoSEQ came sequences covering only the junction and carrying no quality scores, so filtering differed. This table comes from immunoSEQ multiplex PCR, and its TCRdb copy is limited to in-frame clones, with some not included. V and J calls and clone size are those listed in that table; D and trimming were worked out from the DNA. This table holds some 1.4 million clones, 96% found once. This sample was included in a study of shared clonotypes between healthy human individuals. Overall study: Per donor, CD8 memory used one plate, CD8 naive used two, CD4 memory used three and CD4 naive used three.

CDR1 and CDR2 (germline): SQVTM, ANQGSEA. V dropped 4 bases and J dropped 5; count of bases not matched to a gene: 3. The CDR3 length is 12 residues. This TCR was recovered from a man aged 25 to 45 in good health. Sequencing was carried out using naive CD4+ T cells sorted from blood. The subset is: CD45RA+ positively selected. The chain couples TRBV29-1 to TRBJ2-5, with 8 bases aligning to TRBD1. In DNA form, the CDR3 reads TGCAGCGTTGGGACAGGGATCGAGACCCAGTACTTC. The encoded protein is CSVGTGIETQYF.